This T cell receptor (beta chain) was captured by sequencing in a study of beta chain features in type 1 diabetes. The study's findings and limits: Researchers report that Type 1 diabetes patients had moderately but significantly shorter TCRB CDR3s across all four CD4+ subsets.

Isolated RNA was reverse transcribed in full, so expressed TCRB transcripts were sequenced. Assay: immunoSEQ multiplex PCR; the TCRdb copy retains only in-frame clones and omits some. The data show under 250,000 clones, 11% to 15% seen once. The ends were cut back, 3 bases at V and 2 bases at J, with 12 bases in the middle. The germline gives CDR1 SEHNR, CDR2 FQNEAQ (reference sequence). The CDR3 length is 15 residues. Worth noting for this clone: No antigen is known for it.

Sequenced: naive CD4+ T cells from blood. The chain recombines TRBV7-9 with TRBJ2-3, with D uncertain. This TCR was sampled from a man younger than 40 with type 1 diabetes. This CDR3 reads CASSFDRSFTDTQYF. CDR3 nucleotides: TGTGCCAGCAGCTTTGATCGGTCCTTCACAGATACGCAGTATTTT. Looking up the rest from reference TRBV7-9 and TRBJ2-3 gives the full variable domain: DTGVSQNPRHKITKRGQNVTFRCDPISEHNRLYWYRQTLGQGPEFLTYFQNEAQLEKSRLLSDRFSAERPKGSFSTLEIQRTEQGDSAMYLCASSFDRSFTDTQYFGPGTRLTVL.